The clone carrying this T cell receptor beta chain was seen a single time. No antigen is known for it. The sample is drawn from a study of OX40 agonist ivuxolimab in advanced cancers. Study overall: The dose-escalation cohort had hepatocellular carcinoma, melanoma, renal cell or head and neck cancer. Study-wide results and caveats: Researchers report that CD8+ T cells had, on average, more expanded clones than CD4+.

The protocol was immunoSEQ multiplex PCR, while the TCRdb copy is restricted to in-frame clones and leaves out a portion. Of 25,000 to 35,000 clones detected, 75% to 90% appear once; the ten largest clones hold roughly an eighth. This CDR3 comprises 18 residues. Germline-derived CDR1 and CDR2 are MNHEY and SMNVEV (reference sequence). V dropped 3 bases and J dropped 1; count of bases not matched to a gene: 7. At baseline, cycle 4 day 1, and cycle 7 day 1, blood was sampled. This chain links TRBV27 with TRBJ2-3; 13 nucleotides match TRBD2. The sequence derives from an adult with an advanced solid tumor such as melanoma, head and neck, liver or kidney cancer. The specimen comprised CD4+ or CD8+ T cells sorted from blood, sampled in a trial of the OX40 agonist ivuxolimab. CDR3 DNA sequence: TGTGCCAGCAGTTTTTTACTAGCGGGGGGGCCGGGCACAGATACGCAGTATTTT. Protein sequence: CASSFLLAGGPGTDTQYF.